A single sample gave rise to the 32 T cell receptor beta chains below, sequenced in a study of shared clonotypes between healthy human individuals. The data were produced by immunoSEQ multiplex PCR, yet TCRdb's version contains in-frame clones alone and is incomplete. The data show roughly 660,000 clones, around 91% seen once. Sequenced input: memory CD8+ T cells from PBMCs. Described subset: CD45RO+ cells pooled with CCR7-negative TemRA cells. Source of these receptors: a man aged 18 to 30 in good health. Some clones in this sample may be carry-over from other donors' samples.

In DNA, the CDR3 is TGTGCCAGCAGCTCCCCACCGGGCCCTGAAGCTTTCTTT. Its protein product is CASSSPPGPEAFF. The V and J genes are TRBV11-1 and TRBJ1-1; the D is unclear. V was pared by 4 bases and J by 6 bases, with 12 bases between. CDR1 and CDR2 (germline): SGHAT, FQDESV (reference sequence). CDR3 size: 13 residues.

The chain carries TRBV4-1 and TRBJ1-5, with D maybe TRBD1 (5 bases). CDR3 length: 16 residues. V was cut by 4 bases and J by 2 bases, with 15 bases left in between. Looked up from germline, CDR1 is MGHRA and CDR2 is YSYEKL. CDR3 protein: CASSLRADWGNQPQHF. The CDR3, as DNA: TGCGCCAGCAGCCTCAGGGCAGATTGGGGCAATCAGCCCCAGCATTTT.

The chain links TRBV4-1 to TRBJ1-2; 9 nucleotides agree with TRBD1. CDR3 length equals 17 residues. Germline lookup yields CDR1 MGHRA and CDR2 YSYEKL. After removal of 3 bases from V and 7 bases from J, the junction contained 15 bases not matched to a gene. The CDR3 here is CASSHFLGDRVSRGYTF. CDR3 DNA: TGCGCCAGCAGCCACTTCCTTGGGGACAGGGTGTCTCGTGGCTACACCTTC.

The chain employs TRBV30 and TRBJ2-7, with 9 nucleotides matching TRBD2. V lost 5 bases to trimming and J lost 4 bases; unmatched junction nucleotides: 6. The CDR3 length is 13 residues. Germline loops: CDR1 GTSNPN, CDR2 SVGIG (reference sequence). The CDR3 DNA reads TGTGCCTGGGCGACTAGCGGCTTATACGAGCAGTACTTC. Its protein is CAWATSGLYEQYF. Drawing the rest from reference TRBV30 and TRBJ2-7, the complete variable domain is SQTIHQWPATLVQPVGSPLSLECTVEGTSNPNLYWYRQAAGRGLQLLFYSVGIGQISSEVPQNLSASRPQDRQFILSSKKLLLSDSGFYLCAWATSGLYEQYFGPGTRLTVT.

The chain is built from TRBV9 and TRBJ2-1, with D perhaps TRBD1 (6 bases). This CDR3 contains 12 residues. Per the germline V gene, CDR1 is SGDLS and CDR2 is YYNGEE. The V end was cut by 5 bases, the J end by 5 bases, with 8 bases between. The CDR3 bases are TGTGCCAGCAGAAGGGACAACAATGAGCAGTTCTTC. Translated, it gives CASRRDNNEQFF.

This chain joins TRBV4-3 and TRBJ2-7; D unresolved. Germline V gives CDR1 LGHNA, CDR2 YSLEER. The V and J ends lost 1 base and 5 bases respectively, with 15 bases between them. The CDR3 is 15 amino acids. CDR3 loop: CASSQVWSGGHEQYF. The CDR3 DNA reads TGCGCCAGCAGCCAAGTTTGGTCCGGCGGACACGAGCAGTACTTC.

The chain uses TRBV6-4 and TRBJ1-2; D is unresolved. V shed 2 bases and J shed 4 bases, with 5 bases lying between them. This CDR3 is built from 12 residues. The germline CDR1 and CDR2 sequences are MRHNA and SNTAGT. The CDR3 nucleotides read TGTGCCAGCAGTGACGGACCCTATGGCTACACCTTC. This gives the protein CASSDGPYGYTF.

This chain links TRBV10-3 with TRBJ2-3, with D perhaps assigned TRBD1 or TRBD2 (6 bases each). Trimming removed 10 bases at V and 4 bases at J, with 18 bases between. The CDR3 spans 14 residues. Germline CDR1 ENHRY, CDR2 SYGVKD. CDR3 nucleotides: TGTGCCACAAATGAAGGGGGGCCCCCAGATACGCAGTATTTT. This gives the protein CATNEGGPPDTQYF.

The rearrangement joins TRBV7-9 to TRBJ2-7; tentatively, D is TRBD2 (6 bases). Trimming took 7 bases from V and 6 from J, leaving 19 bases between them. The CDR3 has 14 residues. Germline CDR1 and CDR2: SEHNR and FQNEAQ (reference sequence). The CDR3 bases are TGTGCCAGCAATCCTACTGGGGGAGGCGGCGAGCAGTACTTC. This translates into CASNPTGGGGEQYF.

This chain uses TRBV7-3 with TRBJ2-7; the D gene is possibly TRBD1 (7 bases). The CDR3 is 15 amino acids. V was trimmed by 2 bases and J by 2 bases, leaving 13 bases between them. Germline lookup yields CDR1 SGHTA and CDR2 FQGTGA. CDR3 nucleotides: TGTGCCAGCAGCTTAGGTGGAGGGGGCGCCTACGAGCAGTACTTC. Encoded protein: CASSLGGGGAYEQYF.

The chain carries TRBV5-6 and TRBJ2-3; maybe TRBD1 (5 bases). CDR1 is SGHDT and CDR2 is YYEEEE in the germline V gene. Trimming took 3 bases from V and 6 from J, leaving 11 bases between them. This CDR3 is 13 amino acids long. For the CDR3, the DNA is TGTGCCAGCAGCTCGCCCCAGGGTGATACGCAGTATTTT. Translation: CASSSPQGDTQYF.

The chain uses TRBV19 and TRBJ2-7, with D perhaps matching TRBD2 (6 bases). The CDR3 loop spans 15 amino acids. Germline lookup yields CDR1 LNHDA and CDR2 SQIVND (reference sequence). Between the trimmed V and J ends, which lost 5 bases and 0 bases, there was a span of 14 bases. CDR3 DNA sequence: TGTGCCAGTAGTGACTGGAGGGGTAGCTCCTACGAGCAGTACTTC. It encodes CASSDWRGSSYEQYF.

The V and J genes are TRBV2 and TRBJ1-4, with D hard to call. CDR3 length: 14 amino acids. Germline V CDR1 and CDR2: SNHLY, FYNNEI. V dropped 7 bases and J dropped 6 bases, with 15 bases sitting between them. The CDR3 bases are TGTGCCAGCAATACTGGGGTATATGATGAAAAACTGTTTTTT. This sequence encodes CASNTGVYDEKLFF.

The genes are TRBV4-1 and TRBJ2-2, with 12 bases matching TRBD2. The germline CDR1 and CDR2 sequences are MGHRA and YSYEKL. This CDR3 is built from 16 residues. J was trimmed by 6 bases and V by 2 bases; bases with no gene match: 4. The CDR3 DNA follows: TGCGCCAGCAGCCAACTAGCGGGAGGGCTGGCCGGGGAGCTGTTTTTT. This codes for CASSQLAGGLAGELFF.

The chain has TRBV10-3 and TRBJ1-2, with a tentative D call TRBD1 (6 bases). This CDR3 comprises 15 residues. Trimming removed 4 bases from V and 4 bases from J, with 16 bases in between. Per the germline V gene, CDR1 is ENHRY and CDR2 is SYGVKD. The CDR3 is CAISGGGGATYGYTF. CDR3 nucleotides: TGTGCCATCAGTGGTGGAGGGGGAGCCACCTATGGCTACACCTTC.

CDR3 nucleotide sequence: TGTGCCAGCAGTTCCCTGCAGATAGGGGGCGGATTAGAAGCTTTCTTT. Translating it yields CASSSLQIGGGLEAFF. The chain has TRBV27 and TRBJ1-1; 7 nucleotides line up with TRBD1. J gave up 8 bases and V 4 bases, and 16 bases lay outside the gene matches. The germline V gene encodes CDR1 MNHEY and CDR2 SMNVEV (reference sequence). This CDR3 has 16 residues.

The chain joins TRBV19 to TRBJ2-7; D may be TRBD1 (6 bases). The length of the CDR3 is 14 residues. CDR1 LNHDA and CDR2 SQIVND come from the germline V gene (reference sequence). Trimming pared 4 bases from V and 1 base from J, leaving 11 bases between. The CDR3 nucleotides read TGTGCCAGTAGTAACCCCCAGGGGTCCTACGAGCAGTACTTC. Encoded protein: CASSNPQGSYEQYF.

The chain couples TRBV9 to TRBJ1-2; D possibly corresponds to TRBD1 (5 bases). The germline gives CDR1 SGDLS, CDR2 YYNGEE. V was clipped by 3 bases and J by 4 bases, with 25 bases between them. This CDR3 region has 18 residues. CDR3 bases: TGTGCCAGCAGCGAGTCCCTCAGCAGGGTGACATATAGCTATGGCTACACCTTC. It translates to CASSESLSRVTYSYGYTF. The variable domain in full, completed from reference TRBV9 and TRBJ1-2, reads DSGVTQTPKHLITATGQRVTLRCSPRSGDLSVYWYQQSLDQGLQFLIQYYNGEERAKGNILERFSAQQFPDLHSELNLSSLELGDSALYFCASSESLSRVTYSYGYTFGSGTRLTVV.

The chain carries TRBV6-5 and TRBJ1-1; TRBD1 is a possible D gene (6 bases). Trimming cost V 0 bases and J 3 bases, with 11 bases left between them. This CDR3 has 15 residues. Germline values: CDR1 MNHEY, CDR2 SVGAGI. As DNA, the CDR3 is TGTGCCAGCAGTTACTCTCGACAGGTCTACACTGAAGCTTTCTTT. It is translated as CASSYSRQVYTEAFF.

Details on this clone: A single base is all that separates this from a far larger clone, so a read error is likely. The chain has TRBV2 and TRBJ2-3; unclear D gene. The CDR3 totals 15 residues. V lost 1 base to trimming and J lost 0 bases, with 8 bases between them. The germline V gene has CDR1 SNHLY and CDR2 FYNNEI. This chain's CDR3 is CASSEGTTSTDTQYF. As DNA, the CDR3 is TGTGCCAGCAGTGAAGGAACTACTAGCACAGATACGCAGTATTTT. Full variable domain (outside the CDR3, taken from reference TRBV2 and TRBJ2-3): EPEVTQTPSHQVTQMGQEVILRCVPISNHLYFYWYRQILGQKVEFLVSFYNNEISEKSEIFDDQFSVERPDGSNFTLKIRSTKLEDSAMYFCASSEGTTSTDTQYFGPGTRLTVL.

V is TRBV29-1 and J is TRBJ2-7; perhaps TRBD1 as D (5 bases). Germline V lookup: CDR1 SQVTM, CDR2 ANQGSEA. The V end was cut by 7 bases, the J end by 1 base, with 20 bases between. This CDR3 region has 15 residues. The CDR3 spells CSARVLQEGSYEQYF. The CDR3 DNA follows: TGCAGCGCCCGCGTGTTACAGGAAGGTTCCTACGAGCAGTACTTC.

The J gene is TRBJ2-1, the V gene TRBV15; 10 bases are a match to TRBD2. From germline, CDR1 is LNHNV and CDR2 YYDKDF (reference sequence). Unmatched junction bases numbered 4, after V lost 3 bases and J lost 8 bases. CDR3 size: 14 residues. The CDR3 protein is CATSSGLAGDEQFF. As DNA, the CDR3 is TGTGCCACCAGCAGTGGTCTAGCGGGAGATGAGCAGTTCTTC.

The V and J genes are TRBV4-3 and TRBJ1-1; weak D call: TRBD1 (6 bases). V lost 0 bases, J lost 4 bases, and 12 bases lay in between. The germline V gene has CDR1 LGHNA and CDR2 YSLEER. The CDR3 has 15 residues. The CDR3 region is CASSQDRGPGTEAFF. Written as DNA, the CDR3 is TGCGCCAGCAGCCAAGACCGGGGGCCGGGCACTGAAGCTTTCTTT.

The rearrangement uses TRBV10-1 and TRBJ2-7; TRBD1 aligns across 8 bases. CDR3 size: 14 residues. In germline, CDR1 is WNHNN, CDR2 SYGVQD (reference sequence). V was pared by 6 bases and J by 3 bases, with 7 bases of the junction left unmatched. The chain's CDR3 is CASRRRDRLYEQYF. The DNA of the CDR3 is TGCGCCAGCAGAAGACGGGACAGGCTCTACGAGCAGTACTTC.

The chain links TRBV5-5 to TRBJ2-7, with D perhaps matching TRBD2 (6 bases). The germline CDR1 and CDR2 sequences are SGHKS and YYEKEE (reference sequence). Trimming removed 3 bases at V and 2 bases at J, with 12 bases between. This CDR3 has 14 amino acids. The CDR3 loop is CASSWRGGPYEQYF. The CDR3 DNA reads TGTGCCAGCAGCTGGAGGGGCGGCCCCTACGAGCAGTACTTC. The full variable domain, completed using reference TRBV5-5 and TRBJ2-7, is DAGVTQSPTHLIKTRGQQVTLRCSPISGHKSVSWYQQVLGQGPQFIFQYYEKEERGRGNFPDRFSARQFPNYSSELNVNALLLGDSALYLCASSWRGGPYEQYFGPGTRLTVT.

CDR3 sequence (DNA): TGTGCCAGCAGCCAAGCGGCACAGAGAAATGGGGAGCTGTTTTTT. It yields the protein CASSQAAQRNGELFF. J is TRBJ2-2 and V is TRBV14; no clear D gene. This CDR3 is 15 amino acids long. V lost 1 base and J 8 bases, leaving 14 bases between the germline ends. Germline CDR1 reads SGHDN; CDR2 reads FVKESK.

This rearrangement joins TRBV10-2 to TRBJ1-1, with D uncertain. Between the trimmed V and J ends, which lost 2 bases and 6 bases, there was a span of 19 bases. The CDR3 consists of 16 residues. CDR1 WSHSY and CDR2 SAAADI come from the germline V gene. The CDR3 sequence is CASSEAPDSIGAEAFF. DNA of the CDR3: TGCGCCAGCAGTGAGGCCCCTGACTCTATTGGCGCTGAAGCTTTCTTT.

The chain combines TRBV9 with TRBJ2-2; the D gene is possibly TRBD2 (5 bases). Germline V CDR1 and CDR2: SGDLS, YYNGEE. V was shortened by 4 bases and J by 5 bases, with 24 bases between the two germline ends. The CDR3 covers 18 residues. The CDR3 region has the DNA TGTGCCAGCAGCCTCCATCTCGGTGAGCGGCCGGGAACCGGGGAGCTGTTTTTT. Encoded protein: CASSLHLGERPGTGELFF. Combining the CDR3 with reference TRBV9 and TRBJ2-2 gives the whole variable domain DSGVTQTPKHLITATGQRVTLRCSPRSGDLSVYWYQQSLDQGLQFLIQYYNGEERAKGNILERFSAQQFPDLHSELNLSSLELGDSALYFCASSLHLGERPGTGELFFGEGSRLTVL.

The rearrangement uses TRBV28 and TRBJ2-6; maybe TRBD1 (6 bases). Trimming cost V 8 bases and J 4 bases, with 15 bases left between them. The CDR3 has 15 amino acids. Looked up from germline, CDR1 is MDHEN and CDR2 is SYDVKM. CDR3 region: CASHYPGAGANVLTF. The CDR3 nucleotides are TGTGCCAGCCATTACCCAGGGGCCGGGGCCAACGTCCTGACTTTC.

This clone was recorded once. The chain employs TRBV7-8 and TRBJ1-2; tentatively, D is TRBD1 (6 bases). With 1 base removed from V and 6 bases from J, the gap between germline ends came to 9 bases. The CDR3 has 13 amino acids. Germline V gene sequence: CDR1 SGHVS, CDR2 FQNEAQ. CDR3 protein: CASSLVGGDGYTF. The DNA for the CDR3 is TGTGCCAGCAGCTTAGTTGGGGGCGATGGCTACACCTTC.

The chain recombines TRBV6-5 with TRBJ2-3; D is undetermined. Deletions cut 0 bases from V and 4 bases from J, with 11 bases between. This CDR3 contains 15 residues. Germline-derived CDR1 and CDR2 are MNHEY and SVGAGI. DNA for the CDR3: TGTGCCAGCAGTTACTCGTGGCGGCAACCAGATACGCAGTATTTT. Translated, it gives CASSYSWRQPDTQYF.

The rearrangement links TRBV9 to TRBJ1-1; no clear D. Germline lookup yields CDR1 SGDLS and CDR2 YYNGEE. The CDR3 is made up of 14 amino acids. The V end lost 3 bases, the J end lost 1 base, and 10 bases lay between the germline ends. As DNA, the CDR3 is TGTGCCAGCAGCGGAGAGATTGGGAACACTGAAGCTTTCTTT. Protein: CASSGEIGNTEAFF.